The source of this TCR beta chain is a study of T-cell memory formation after mild COVID-19. Points from the study as a whole: Clones which contracted sat mainly in CM and EM if CD4+, and in EMRA if CD8+.

This clonotype was detected ten times or more. Its specificity is not known. Trimming cost V 3 bases and J 8 bases, with 13 bases left between them. This CDR3 comprises 13 residues. The germline V gene encodes CDR1 LGHNA and CDR2 YSLEER. One entry per CDR3 protein, called by TCRdb with MiXCR from the 5' RACE reads. In the table there are about 610,000 distinct CDR3 sequences, roughly 17% of which are singletons. The V and J genes are TRBV4-3 and TRBJ1-2; D is unresolved. The sample consisted of PBMCs or a T cell subset sorted from them (not recorded which). This TCR derives from an adult woman who had mild COVID-19 (a few samples of this study predate the infection). Cell type and time point are not known. CDR3 loop: CASSHDNLWGYTF. CDR3 sequence (DNA): TGCGCCAGCAGCCATGATAACTTGTGGGGCTACACCTTC.